This TCR beta chain was documented in a study of T cell responses to AZD1222 COVID-19 vaccine (dated by TCRdb to the early 2020s). About the full investigation: A total of under 250 trial participants underwent TCR sequencing, of whom around 210 had received two doses of AZD1222 and around 25 had received two doses of the MenACWY control vaccine. Enrollment into the trials was organized by age into subgroups of 18-55, 56-69 and 70-plus years, and those subgroups contained roughly 160, 29 and 62 TCR-sequenced participants, respectively. Paper-wide results and their limitations: Conclusions about previously exposed vaccinees were limited because only six AZD1222 recipients were SARS-CoV-2 seropositive at baseline. Participants were mostly white British and included more females than males, and it was suggested by the authors that clonal diversity may have been underestimated. Reportedly, almost half of the unique spike-specific TCRs recognized epitopes lying outside the regions that are mutated in the B.1.351 and B.1.1.7 variants. Because no samples from the day 14 peak response were available, repertoires could be characterized only after the peak T cell response. In the small 56-69-year group, the increase in depth fell short of significance, most likely because of low power. The whole spike protein was spanned by vaccine-associated CD4 TCRs, and dominant responses were seen in regions 160-218 and 743-854. After two AZD1222 doses, spike-specific TCR breadth and depth were significantly higher than at day 0 and than in MenACWY recipients.

Unmatched junction bases come to 6, with V trimmed by 5 bases and J by 0 bases. From cysteine to phenylalanine, the CDR3 is 15 amino acids long. Only CDR3 DNA remains: 45 bases, in frame from the first base. CDR1 is given as MNHEY and CDR2 as SMNVEV, both from the germline V gene (reference sequence). The sample's time point label, decoded: about 28 days (+/-7) after the second vaccine dose. Because spike-specific TCR depth and breadth did not differ between the two schedules, AZD1222 recipients who got a second dose at roughly 4 weeks were pooled with those who got a second dose at roughly 12 weeks. Vaccinee samples were obtained from the UK trials COV001 and COV002, which included a single-blind randomized controlled phase 2/3 trial of AZD1222 (ChAdOx1 nCoV-19) in healthy adults. For TCRbeta chain sequencing, PBMC samples from trial participants were taken at day 0 and at day 28 after the second dose.

The CDR3 regions of human TCRbeta chains were analyzed by immunosequencing. The source study handled its data this way. Repertoire TCRs were matched against a reference library of SARS-CoV-2-specific TCRs generated with the MIRA antigen-specificity platform. Breadth meant the fraction of unique TCRs that were SARS-CoV-2-associated, whereas depth meant the fraction of total T cells that were SARS-CoV-2-associated. Using the MIRA data, each spike-specific TCR was mapped to the spike region that the TCR reacts to and placed in a CD4 or CD8 class. Log10-transformed breadth and depth values were compared by one-way ANOVA with Sidak's multiple comparisons tests. Held by TCRdb, this immuneACCESS table contains in-frame sequences only and omits some clones. Under half of the omission traces to an unresolved V gene where checked; the cause of the rest is unknown. D and trimming were read from the DNA, whereas the V and J calls and clone size are those reported in that table. The sample yields 90,000 to 130,000 clones; about 94% were counted once. The top ten clones comprise about 3.1% of the sample.

Notes on this clone: The antigen this receptor binds is unknown. No base quality information exists; no much larger clone differs at one position.

This chain is built from TRBV27 and TRBJ2-7; 8 central bases correspond to TRBD2. This TCR derives from an adult who received the AZD1222 COVID-19 vaccine. Sequenced here: peripheral blood, sampled 28 days after the second AZD1222 dose. The DNA sequence is TGTGCCAGCAGTCTCCTACGGGGGGGCTCCTACGAGCAGTACTTC. Its protein product is CASSLLRGGSYEQYF.